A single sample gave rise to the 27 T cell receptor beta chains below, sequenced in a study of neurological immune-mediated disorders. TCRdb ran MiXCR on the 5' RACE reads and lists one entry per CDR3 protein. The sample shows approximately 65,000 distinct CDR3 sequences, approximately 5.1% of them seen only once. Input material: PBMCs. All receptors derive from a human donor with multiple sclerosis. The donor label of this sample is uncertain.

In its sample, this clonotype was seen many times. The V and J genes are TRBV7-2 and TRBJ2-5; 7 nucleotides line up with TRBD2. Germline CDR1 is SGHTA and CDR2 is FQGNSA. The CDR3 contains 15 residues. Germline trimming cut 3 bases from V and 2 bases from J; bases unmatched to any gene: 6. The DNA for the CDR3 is TGTGCCAGCAGCTTCCCCGGGGGGTTTCAAGAGACCCAGTACTTC. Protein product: CASSFPGGFQETQYF.

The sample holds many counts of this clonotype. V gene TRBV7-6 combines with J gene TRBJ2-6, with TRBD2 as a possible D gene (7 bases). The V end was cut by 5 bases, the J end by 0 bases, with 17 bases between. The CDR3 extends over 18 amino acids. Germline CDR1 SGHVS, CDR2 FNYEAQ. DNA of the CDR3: TGTGCCAGCAGCCCATATTTTCGGGGGGCCTCTGGGGCCAACGTCCTGACTTTC. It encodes CASSPYFRGASGANVLTF. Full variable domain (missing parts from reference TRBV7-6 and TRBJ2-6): GAGVSQSPRYKVTKRGQDVALRCDPISGHVSLYWYRQALGQGPEFLTYFNYEAQQDKSGLPNDRFSAERPEGSISTLTIQRTEQRDSAMYRCASSPYFRGASGANVLTFGAGSRLTVL.

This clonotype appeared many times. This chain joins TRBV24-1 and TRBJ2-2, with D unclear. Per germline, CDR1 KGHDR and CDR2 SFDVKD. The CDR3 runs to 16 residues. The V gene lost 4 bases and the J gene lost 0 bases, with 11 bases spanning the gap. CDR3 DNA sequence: TGTGCCACCAGTGAGGAAAGGGCCCCGAACACCGGGGAGCTGTTTTTT. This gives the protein CATSEERAPNTGELFF.

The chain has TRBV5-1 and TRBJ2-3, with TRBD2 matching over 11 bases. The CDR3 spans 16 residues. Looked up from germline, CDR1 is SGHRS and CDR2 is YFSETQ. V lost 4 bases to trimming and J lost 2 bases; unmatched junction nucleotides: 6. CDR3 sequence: CASSTGTSGYTDTQYF. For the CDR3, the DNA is TGCGCCAGCAGCACAGGGACTAGCGGATACACAGATACGCAGTATTTT.

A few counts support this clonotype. CDR3 DNA: TGCAGCGTGGGGATCTTGCAGTACTTC. It encodes CSVGILQYF. The V and J genes are TRBV29-1 and TRBJ2-7, with no clear D. This CDR3 contains 9 residues. The germline V gene has CDR1 SQVTM and CDR2 ANQGSEA. V lost 6 bases and J lost 9, with 9 bases in between.

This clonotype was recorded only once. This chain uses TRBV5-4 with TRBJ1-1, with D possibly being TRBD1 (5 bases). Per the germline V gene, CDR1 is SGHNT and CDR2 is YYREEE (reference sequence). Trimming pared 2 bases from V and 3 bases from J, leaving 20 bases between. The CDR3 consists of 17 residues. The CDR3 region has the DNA TGTGCCAGCAGCTTTTTTCTCCTTTCTGGGGGGGACACTGAAGCTTTCTTT. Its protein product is CASSFFLLSGGDTEAFF. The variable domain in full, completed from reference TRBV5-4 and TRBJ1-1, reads ETGVTQSPTHLIKTRGQQVTLRCSSQSGHNTVSWYQQALGQGPQFIFQYYREEENGRGNFPPRFSGLQFPNYSSELNVNALELDDSALYLCASSFFLLSGGDTEAFFGQGTRLTVV.

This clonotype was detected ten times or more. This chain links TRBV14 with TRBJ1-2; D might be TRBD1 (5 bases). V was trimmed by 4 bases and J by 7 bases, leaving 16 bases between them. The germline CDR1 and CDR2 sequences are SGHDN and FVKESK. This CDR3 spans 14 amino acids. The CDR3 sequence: CASSLGPGWGGYTF. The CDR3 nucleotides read TGTGCCAGCAGCCTGGGACCGGGTTGGGGTGGCTACACCTTC.

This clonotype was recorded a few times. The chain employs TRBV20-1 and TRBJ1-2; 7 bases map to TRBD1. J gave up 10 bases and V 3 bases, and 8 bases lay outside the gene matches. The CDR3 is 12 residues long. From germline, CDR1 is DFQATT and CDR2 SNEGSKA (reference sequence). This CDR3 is CSARGDRDSYTF. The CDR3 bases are TGCAGTGCTAGGGGAGACAGGGATTCCTACACCTTC.

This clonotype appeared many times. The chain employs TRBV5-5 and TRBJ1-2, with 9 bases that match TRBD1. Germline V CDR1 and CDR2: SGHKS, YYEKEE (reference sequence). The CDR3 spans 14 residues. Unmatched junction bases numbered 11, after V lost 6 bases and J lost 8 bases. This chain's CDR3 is CASTRTGDGGGYTF. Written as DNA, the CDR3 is TGTGCCAGCACTCGGACAGGGGACGGAGGGGGCTACACCTTC.

The CDR3 DNA reads TGTGCCAGCAGTTATCGGACAGGGACGGGTGAGCAGTTCTTC. Protein product: CASSYRTGTGEQFF. V is TRBV6-2 or TRBV6-3 and J is TRBJ2-1, with TRBD1 identical over 8 bases. Germline values: CDR1 MNHEY, CDR2 SVGEGT. J was trimmed by 9 bases and V by 3 bases; bases with no gene match: 7. This CDR3 is 14 amino acids long.

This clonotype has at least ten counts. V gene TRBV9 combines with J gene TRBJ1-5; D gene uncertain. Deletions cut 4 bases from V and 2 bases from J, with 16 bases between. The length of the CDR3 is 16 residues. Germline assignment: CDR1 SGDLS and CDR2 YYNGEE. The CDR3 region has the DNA TGTGCCAGCAGCCGTAGACGAGGGCTGGGCAATCAGCCCCAGCATTTT. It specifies CASSRRRGLGNQPQHF.

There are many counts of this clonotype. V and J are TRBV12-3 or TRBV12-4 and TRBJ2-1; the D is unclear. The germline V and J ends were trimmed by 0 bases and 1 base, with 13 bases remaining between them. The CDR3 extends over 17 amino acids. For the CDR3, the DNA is TGTGCCAGCAGTTTAGCGCCCCACACCTTTTCCTACAATGAGCAGTTCTTC. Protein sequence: CASSLAPHTFSYNEQFF.

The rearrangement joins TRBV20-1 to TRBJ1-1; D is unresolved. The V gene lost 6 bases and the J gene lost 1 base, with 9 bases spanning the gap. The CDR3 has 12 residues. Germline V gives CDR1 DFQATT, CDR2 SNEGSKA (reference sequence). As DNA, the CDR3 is TGCAGTGCCACACGTCAGAACACTGAAGCTTTCTTT. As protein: CSATRQNTEAFF.

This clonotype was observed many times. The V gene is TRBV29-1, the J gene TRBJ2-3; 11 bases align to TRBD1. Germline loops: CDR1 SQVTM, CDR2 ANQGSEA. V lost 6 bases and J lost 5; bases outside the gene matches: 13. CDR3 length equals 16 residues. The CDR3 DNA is TGCAGCGTAGCGCAATCTTGGGACAGGGGGGGAGATACGCAGTATTTT. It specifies CSVAQSWDRGGDTQYF.

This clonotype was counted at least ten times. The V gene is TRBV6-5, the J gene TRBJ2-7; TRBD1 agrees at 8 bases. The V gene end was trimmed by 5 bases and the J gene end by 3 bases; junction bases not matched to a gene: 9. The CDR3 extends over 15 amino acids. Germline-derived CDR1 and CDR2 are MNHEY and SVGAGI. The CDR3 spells CASSRITGGGYEQYF. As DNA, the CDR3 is TGTGCCAGCAGTCGTATTACAGGGGGAGGCTACGAGCAGTACTTC.

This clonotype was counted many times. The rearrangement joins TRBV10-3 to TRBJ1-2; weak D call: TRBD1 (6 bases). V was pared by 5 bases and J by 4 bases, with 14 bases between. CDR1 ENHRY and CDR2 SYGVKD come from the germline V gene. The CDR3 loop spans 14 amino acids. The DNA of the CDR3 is TGTGCCATCAGTTCCCGGCAGGACAGCTATGGCTACACCTTC. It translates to CAISSRQDSYGYTF.

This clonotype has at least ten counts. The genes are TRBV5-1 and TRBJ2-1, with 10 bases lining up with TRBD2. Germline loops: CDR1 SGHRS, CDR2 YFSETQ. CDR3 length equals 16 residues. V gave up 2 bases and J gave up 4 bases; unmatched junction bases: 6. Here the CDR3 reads CASSLGGTSVYNEQFF. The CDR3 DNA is TGCGCCAGCAGCTTAGGCGGGACTAGCGTTTACAATGAGCAGTTCTTC.

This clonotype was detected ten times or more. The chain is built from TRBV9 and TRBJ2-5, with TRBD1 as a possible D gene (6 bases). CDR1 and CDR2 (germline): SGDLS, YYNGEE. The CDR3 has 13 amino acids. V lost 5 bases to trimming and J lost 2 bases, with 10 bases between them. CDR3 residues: CASRSDRQETQYF. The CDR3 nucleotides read TGTGCCAGCAGATCGGACAGACAAGAGACCCAGTACTTC.

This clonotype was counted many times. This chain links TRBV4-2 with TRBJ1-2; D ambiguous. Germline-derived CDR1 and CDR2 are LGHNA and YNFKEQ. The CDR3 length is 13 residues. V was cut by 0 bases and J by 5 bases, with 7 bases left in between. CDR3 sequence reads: CASSQEVGYGYTF. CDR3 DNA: TGTGCCAGCAGCCAAGAGGTGGGGTATGGCTACACCTTC.

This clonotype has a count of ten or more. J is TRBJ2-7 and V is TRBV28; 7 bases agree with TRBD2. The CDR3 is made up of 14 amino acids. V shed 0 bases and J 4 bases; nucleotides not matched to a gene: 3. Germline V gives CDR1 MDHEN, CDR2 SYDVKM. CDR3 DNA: TGTGCCAGCAGTTTATGGGCTAGCGGATACGAGCAGTACTTC. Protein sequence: CASSLWASGYEQYF.

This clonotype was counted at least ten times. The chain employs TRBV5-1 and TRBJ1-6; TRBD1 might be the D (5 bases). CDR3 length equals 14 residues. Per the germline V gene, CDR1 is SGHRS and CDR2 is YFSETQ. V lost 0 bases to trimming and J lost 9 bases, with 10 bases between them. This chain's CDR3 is CASSLAGLGSPLHF. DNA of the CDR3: TGCGCCAGCAGCTTGGCAGGGTTAGGTTCACCCCTCCACTTT.

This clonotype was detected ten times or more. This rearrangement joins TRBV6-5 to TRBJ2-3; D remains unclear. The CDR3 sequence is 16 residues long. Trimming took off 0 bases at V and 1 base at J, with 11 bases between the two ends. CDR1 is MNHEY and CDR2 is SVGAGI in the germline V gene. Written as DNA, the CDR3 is TGTGCCAGCAGTTACTCCTCGGGTAAGGGCACAGATACGCAGTATTTT. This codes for CASSYSSGKGTDTQYF.

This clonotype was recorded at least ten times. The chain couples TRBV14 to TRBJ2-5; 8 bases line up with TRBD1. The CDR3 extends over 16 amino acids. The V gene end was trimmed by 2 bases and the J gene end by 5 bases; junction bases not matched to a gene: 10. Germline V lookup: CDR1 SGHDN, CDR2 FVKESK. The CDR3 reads CASSQRTGTGGETQYF. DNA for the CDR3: TGTGCCAGCAGCCAACGGACCGGGACAGGCGGGGAGACCCAGTACTTC.

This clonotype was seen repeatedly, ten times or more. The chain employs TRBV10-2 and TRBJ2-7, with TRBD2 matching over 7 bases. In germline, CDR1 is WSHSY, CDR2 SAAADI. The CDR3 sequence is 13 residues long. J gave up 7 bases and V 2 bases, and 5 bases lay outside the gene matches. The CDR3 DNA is TGCGCCAGCAGTGAGCGGGGGGTGCAGGAGCAGTACTTC. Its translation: CASSERGVQEQYF.

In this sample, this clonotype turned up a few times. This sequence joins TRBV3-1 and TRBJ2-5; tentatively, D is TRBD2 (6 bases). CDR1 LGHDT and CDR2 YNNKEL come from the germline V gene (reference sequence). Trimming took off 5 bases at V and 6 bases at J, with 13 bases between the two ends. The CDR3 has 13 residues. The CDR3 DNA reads TGTGCCAGCAGCTTGACTAGTGCCCAGACCCAGTACTTC. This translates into CASSLTSAQTQYF.

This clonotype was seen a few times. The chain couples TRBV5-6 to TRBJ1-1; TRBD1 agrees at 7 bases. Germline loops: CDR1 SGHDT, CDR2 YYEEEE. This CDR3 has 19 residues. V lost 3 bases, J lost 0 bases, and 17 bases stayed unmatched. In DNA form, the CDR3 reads TGTGCCAGCAGCTCGATTCTGAAGGGGGCGGTGAGAATGAACACTGAAGCTTTCTTT. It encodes CASSSILKGAVRMNTEAFF. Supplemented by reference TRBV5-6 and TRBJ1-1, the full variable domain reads DAGVTQSPTHLIKTRGQQVTLRCSPKSGHDTVSWYQQALGQGPQFIFQYYEEEERQRGNFPDRFSGHQFPNYSSELNVNALLLGDSALYLCASSSILKGAVRMNTEAFFGQGTRLTVV.

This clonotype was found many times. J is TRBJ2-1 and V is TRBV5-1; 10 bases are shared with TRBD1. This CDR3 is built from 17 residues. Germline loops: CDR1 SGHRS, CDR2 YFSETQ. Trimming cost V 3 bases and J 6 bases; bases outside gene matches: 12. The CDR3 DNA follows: TGCGCCAGCAGCTCTTTAACCGGGACAGGGGCGGGCAATGAGCAGTTCTTC. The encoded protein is CASSSLTGTGAGNEQFF.